This T cell receptor beta chain emerged from a study of technical replicates of blood from a few donors. V lost 5 bases and J lost 6, with 10 bases in between. Germline loops: CDR1 LNHDA, CDR2 SQIVND (reference sequence). CDR3 length: 13 residues. TCRdb's table, derived via immunoSEQ multiplex PCR, lists solely in-frame clones and lacks some. The sample includes approximately 8,000 clones, around 90% of them seen just once. The sample was PBMCs. The genes are TRBV19 and TRBJ2-2; D ambiguous. This TCR was recovered from a human donor in good health. In DNA form, the CDR3 reads TGTGCCAGTAGTGCCAGTCCACCCGGGGAGCTGTTTTTT. Amino acids: CASSASPPGELFF.